Below, 2 T cell receptor beta chains from the same sample are listed, as sequenced in a study of graft-versus-host responses after intestinal transplantation. These receptors lack a known antigen. Generated by immunoSEQ multiplex PCR, the TCRdb table keeps only in-frame clones and is missing some. The repertoire holds about 59,000 clones, with 90% to 95% as singletons. Specimen: unstimulated CD4+ T cells sorted from spleen or lymph node cells, collected before transplant. The receptor source for this set is a human donor who was the organ donor for an intestinal transplant.

With respect to this clone: The same CDR3 arises from other DNA sequences in this sample as well. The gene calls are TRBV4-1 and TRBJ2-2; maybe TRBD2 (5 bases). Germline V gene sequence: CDR1 MGHRA, CDR2 YSYEKL. Trimming cost V 0 bases and J 7 bases, with 9 bases left between them. This CDR3 spans 14 amino acids. The CDR3 loop is CASSQEGRGGELFF. The CDR3 bases are TGCGCCAGCAGCCAAGAAGGTCGGGGCGGGGAGCTGTTTTTT.

The rearrangement links TRBV9 to TRBJ1-3; TRBD1 agrees at 7 bases. The germline CDR1 and CDR2 sequences are SGDLS and YYNGEE. The junction had 7 bases not matched to a gene; V was cut back by 0 bases and J by 1 base. The CDR3 has 17 residues. Here the CDR3 reads CASSVGEQGVSGNTIYF. In DNA, the CDR3 is TGTGCCAGCAGCGTAGGGGAGCAGGGGGTATCTGGAAACACCATATATTTT.